These 30 T cell receptor beta chains share one sample of origin, sequenced in a study of Ad26.COV2.S vaccination and SARS-CoV-2 variants. Treatment indicated: some 20 received Ad26.COV2.S at low or high dose, single or two shots; 5 received placebo; per-sample allocation not given. Day 63 after the first injection of vaccine or placebo was the sampling time. Clones were read by immunoSEQ multiplex PCR, and TCRdb kept only the in-frame ones, dropping some. The sample gives 350,000 to 500,000 clones, about 93% of which show up once; approximately 12% is in the top ten. The sequencing here drew on peripheral blood, taken in a trial of Ad26.COV2.S vaccine versus placebo. The receptors shown here come from a person between 18 and 59 years old who received the Ad26.COV2.S COVID-19 vaccine or a placebo.

V gene TRBV3-1 (or the pseudogene TRBV3-2) combines with J gene TRBJ1-5, with D unresolved. From germline, CDR1 is LGHDT and CDR2 YNNKEL (reference sequence). The germline V and J ends were trimmed by 1 base and 4 bases, with 5 bases remaining between them. The CDR3 spans 13 residues. The CDR3 reads CASSQARNQPQHF. In DNA, the CDR3 is TGTGCCAGCAGCCAAGCGCGTAATCAGCCCCAGCATTTT.

The J gene is TRBJ1-1, the V gene TRBV6-5; tentatively, D is TRBD1 (5 bases). Germline CDR1 is MNHEY and CDR2 is SVGAGI. The CDR3 is 15 amino acids. The germline V and J ends were trimmed by 2 bases and 0 bases, with 10 bases remaining between them. As DNA, the CDR3 is TGTGCCAGCAGTTACCAACCAGGGCTGAACACTGAAGCTTTCTTT. Its translation is CASSYQPGLNTEAFF.

The chain is built from TRBV4-3 and TRBJ2-1; D is unresolved. There are 14 residues in the CDR3. Looked up from germline, CDR1 is LGHNA and CDR2 is YSLEER. Trimming left V 3 bases short and J 0 bases short, with 6 bases between. The CDR3 protein is CASSHAVSYNEQFF. The CDR3 DNA sequence: TGCGCCAGCAGCCATGCGGTCTCCTACAATGAGCAGTTCTTC.

The chain joins TRBV4-2 to TRBJ1-2; a possible D gene is TRBD1 (5 bases). Trimming took off 3 bases at V and 7 bases at J, with 12 bases between the two ends. The CDR3 runs 13 residues. CDR1 is LGHNA, CDR2 YNFKEQ, per germline. The CDR3 reads CASSQAGASGYTF. As DNA, the CDR3 is TGTGCCAGCAGCCAGGCTGGGGCATCTGGCTACACCTTC.

V gene TRBV18 combines with J gene TRBJ2-5; D is ambiguous. There are 12 residues in the CDR3. Germline CDR1 reads KGHSH; CDR2 reads LQKENI. Deletions cut 3 bases from V and 3 bases from J, with 5 bases between. The CDR3 spells CASSPFEETQYF. DNA of the CDR3: TGTGCCAGCTCACCTTTCGAAGAGACCCAGTACTTC.

The chain uses TRBV7-2 and TRBJ2-5, with unresolved D. The germline V gene has CDR1 SGHTA and CDR2 FQGNSA. The CDR3 runs 12 residues. V was cut by 0 bases and J by 3 bases, with 2 bases left in between. The CDR3 sequence is CASSLAKETQYF. Here the CDR3 DNA reads TGTGCCAGCAGCTTAGCGAAAGAGACCCAGTACTTC.

The V and J genes are TRBV5-1 and TRBJ1-4; D might be TRBD1 (5 bases). V was trimmed by 0 bases and J by 7 bases, leaving 16 bases between them. The CDR3 has 16 amino acids. Germline V gives CDR1 SGHRS, CDR2 YFSETQ. The DNA for the CDR3 is TGCGCCAGCAGCTTGGCCGGGGGGATAGCGGGTGAAAAACTGTTTTTT. It yields the protein CASSLAGGIAGEKLFF.

CDR3 coding DNA: TGTGCCAGCAGCGGACAGGGGATGTACGAGCAGTACTTC. It specifies CASSGQGMYEQYF. The gene calls are TRBV7-9 and TRBJ2-7; 9 bases are shared with TRBD1. V lost 5 bases to trimming and J lost 4 bases; unmatched junction nucleotides: 3. CDR1 is SEHNR, CDR2 FQNEAQ, per germline (reference sequence). This CDR3 is 13 amino acids long.

The chain combines TRBV5-1 with TRBJ1-2, with no clear D. Germline V gene sequence: CDR1 SGHRS, CDR2 YFSETQ. The V end lost 0 bases, the J end lost 7 bases, and 10 bases lay between the germline ends. This CDR3 has 13 amino acids. The DNA for the CDR3 is TGCGCCAGCAGCTTGGAAGGAGGGCCTGGCTACACCTTC. This encodes CASSLEGGPGYTF. Full variable domain (outside the CDR3, taken from reference TRBV5-1 and TRBJ1-2): KAGVTQTPRYLIKTRGQQVTLSCSPISGHRSVSWYQQTPGQGLQFLFEYFSETQRNKGNFPGRFSGRQFSNSRSEMNVSTLELGDSALYLCASSLEGGPGYTFGSGTRLTVV.

V and J are TRBV10-3 and TRBJ2-1; 7 bases are shared with TRBD1. Germline V lookup: CDR1 ENHRY, CDR2 SYGVKD. This CDR3 has 14 amino acids. Trimming removed 3 bases from V and 7 bases from J; junction bases left unmatched: 6. This CDR3 reads CAISEATGNNEQFF. Written as DNA, the CDR3 is TGTGCCATCAGTGAAGCGACAGGGAATAATGAGCAGTTCTTC.

The CDR3 protein is CASSVADDGTQYF. The CDR3 DNA is TGTGCCAGCAGCGTAGCCGATGATGGGACCCAGTACTTC. This rearrangement joins TRBV9 to TRBJ2-5; no clear D. The CDR3 length is 13 residues. Per the germline V gene, CDR1 is SGDLS and CDR2 is YYNGEE. The V end lost 0 bases, the J end lost 7 bases, and 10 bases lay between the germline ends.

The chain recombines TRBV30 with TRBJ2-5, with D hard to call. The CDR3 consists of 15 residues. The germline V and J ends were trimmed by 0 bases and 0 bases, with 11 bases remaining between them. The germline V gene encodes CDR1 GTSNPN and CDR2 SVGIG (reference sequence). The CDR3 DNA sequence: TGTGCCTGGAGTGTAATATCCCCTTACCAAGAGACCCAGTACTTC. It codes for CAWSVISPYQETQYF.

The chain employs TRBV29-1 and TRBJ1-1, with D maybe TRBD1 (5 bases). Between the trimmed V and J ends, which lost 5 bases and 4 bases, there was a span of 11 bases. Germline assignment: CDR1 SQVTM and CDR2 ANQGSEA. The CDR3 contains 12 residues. The CDR3 bases are TGCAGCGTTTATTGGGGGGGCACTGAAGCTTTCTTT. Its protein product is CSVYWGGTEAFF.

The J gene is TRBJ1-5, the V gene TRBV6-2 or TRBV6-3; 8 bases are a match to TRBD1. V gave up 2 bases and J gave up 1 base; unmatched junction bases: 13. This CDR3 spans 19 amino acids. Germline assignment: CDR1 MNHEY and CDR2 SVGEGT. The CDR3 reads CASSYVRQGASLSNQPQHF. The CDR3 DNA reads TGTGCCAGCAGTTACGTACGTCAGGGGGCATCCCTCAGCAATCAGCCCCAGCATTTT.

V and J are TRBV6-5 and TRBJ2-1; 10 positions match TRBD2. Germline assignment: CDR1 MNHEY and CDR2 SVGAGI. The CDR3 consists of 16 residues. Trimming at V came to 4 bases and at J to 4 bases, leaving 7 bases not matched to a gene. CDR3 residues: CASSSLAGGGYNEQFF. The DNA for the CDR3 is TGTGCCAGCAGTTCTTTAGCGGGAGGTGGTTACAATGAGCAGTTCTTC.

The chain couples TRBV3-1 (or the pseudogene TRBV3-2) to TRBJ1-3; TRBD1 aligns across 7 bases. The germline CDR1 and CDR2 sequences are LGHDT and YNNKEL (reference sequence). The junction had 3 bases not matched to a gene; V was cut back by 2 bases and J by 2 bases. The CDR3 is made up of 15 amino acids. The CDR3 DNA sequence: TGTGCCAGCAGCCAAAATACAGGGGCTGGAAACACCATATATTTT. It codes for CASSQNTGAGNTIYF.

The chain joins TRBV2 to TRBJ2-7, with D perhaps assigned TRBD1 or TRBD2 (5 bases each). The CDR3 runs 14 residues. Trimming removed 1 base from V and 7 bases from J, with 14 bases in between. The germline gives CDR1 SNHLY, CDR2 FYNNEI. The CDR3 bases are TGTGCCAGCAGTGAAGGGGGACCCCTCACTGAGCAGTACTTC. It translates to CASSEGGPLTEQYF.

The chain couples TRBV5-1 to TRBJ2-7, with TRBD1 identical over 7 bases. CDR1 is SGHRS, CDR2 YFSETQ, per germline. Trimming cost V 0 bases and J 3 bases; bases outside gene matches: 6. This CDR3 is built from 15 residues. CDR3 DNA sequence: TGCGCCAGCAGCTTGGGAGGGACAGCCCTCTACGAGCAGTACTTC. It specifies CASSLGGTALYEQYF.

The genes are TRBV12-3 or TRBV12-4 and TRBJ2-2; unclear D gene. The CDR3 has 12 residues. V shed 6 bases and J shed 5 bases, with 7 bases lying between them. As DNA, the CDR3 is TGTGCCAGCAGCACCGCTACCGGGGAGCTGTTTTTT. This encodes CASSTATGELFF.

In its sample, this clone was seen once. The chain employs TRBV6-6 and TRBJ1-1; 9 positions agree with TRBD1. Germline V gene data show CDR1 as MNHNY and CDR2 as SVGAGI (reference sequence). The CDR3 extends over 14 amino acids. J was trimmed by 7 bases and V by 5 bases; bases with no gene match: 8. As DNA, the CDR3 is TGTGCCAGCAGTGGCGGGACAGGGAAAGATGAAGCTTTCTTT. This gives the protein CASSGGTGKDEAFF.

V gene TRBV25-1 combines with J gene TRBJ2-3; either TRBD1 or TRBD2 may fit D (5 bases each). V was cut by 3 bases and J by 6 bases, with 22 bases left in between. CDR1 MGHDK and CDR2 SYGVNS come from the germline V gene. This CDR3 region has 17 residues. Here the CDR3 reads CASSDGGPGPKRDTQYF. The CDR3 nucleotides read TGTGCCAGCAGTGATGGGGGACCGGGGCCTAAGCGGGATACGCAGTATTTT.

The gene calls are TRBV5-4 and TRBJ2-3; no reliable D call. V lost 2 bases and J lost 2, with 3 bases in between. This CDR3 comprises 12 residues. Germline lookup yields CDR1 SGHNT and CDR2 YYREEE (reference sequence). The CDR3 reads CASSFITDTQYF. The CDR3 region has the DNA TGTGCCAGCAGCTTTATCACAGATACGCAGTATTTT.

The chain is built from TRBV28 and TRBJ2-7; D perhaps matches TRBD2 (7 bases). The CDR3 totals 16 residues. V was trimmed by 1 base and J by 1 base, leaving 14 bases between them. Germline V gene sequence: CDR1 MDHEN, CDR2 SYDVKM. CDR3 sequence reads: CASSLYGGRGSYEQYF. Written as DNA, the CDR3 is TGTGCCAGCAGTTTATACGGGGGGCGCGGGTCCTACGAGCAGTACTTC.

This clone was observed a single time. The CDR3 reads CASSQTGQSYNEQFF. The CDR3 nucleotides read TGTGCCAGCAGTCAAACGGGACAGTCCTACAATGAGCAGTTCTTC. This chain uses TRBV7-2 with TRBJ2-1, with TRBD1 matching over 7 bases. J lost 1 base, V lost 6 bases, and 6 bases had no gene match. The CDR3 length is 15 residues. Per germline, CDR1 SGHTA and CDR2 FQGNSA.

The table lists this clone with many counts. V is TRBV7-2 and J is TRBJ2-2, with D possibly matching TRBD1 (6 bases). The V end lost 2 bases, the J end lost 5 bases, and 21 bases lay between the germline ends. Germline V gives CDR1 SGHTA, CDR2 FQGNSA. The CDR3 has 18 amino acids. In nucleotides, the CDR3 is TGTGCCAGCAGCTTAAGGTATAAGCCAGGGGATGGAACCGGGGAGCTGTTTTTT. It translates to CASSLRYKPGDGTGELFF.

This clone was seen just once. V usage is TRBV7-8 and J usage is TRBJ2-2, with 8 bases that match TRBD1. The CDR3 sequence is 16 residues long. V lost 5 bases and J lost 4; bases outside the gene matches: 9. Germline assignment: CDR1 SGHVS and CDR2 FQNEAQ. The CDR3 DNA follows: TGTGCCAGCAGCCCCACCAGGGGGCTGGGCACCGGGGAGCTGTTTTTT. Amino acids: CASSPTRGLGTGELFF.

The chain is built from TRBV4-3 and TRBJ2-1, with TRBD2 matching 7 bases. The CDR3 sequence is 13 residues long. The germline V gene encodes CDR1 LGHNA and CDR2 YSLEER. V shed 1 base and J 8 bases; nucleotides not matched to a gene: 2. CDR3 loop: CASSQGLAYEQFF. CDR3 nucleotide sequence: TGCGCCAGCAGCCAAGGACTAGCCTATGAGCAGTTCTTC.

For this clone: At the DNA level, this CDR3 is encoded by other sequences in the same sample as well. The genes are TRBV30 and TRBJ1-1; D unresolved. With 0 bases removed from V and 0 bases from J, the gap between germline ends came to 5 bases. CDR1 and CDR2 (germline): GTSNPN, SVGIG (reference sequence). This CDR3 is built from 13 residues. DNA of the CDR3: TGTGCCTGGAGTGTAGGACTGAACACTGAAGCTTTCTTT. This encodes CAWSVGLNTEAFF.

CDR3 region: CASTPTGFGTEAFF. DNA for the CDR3: TGTGCCAGCACCCCTACGGGGTTCGGGACTGAAGCTTTCTTT. The V call is TRBV27, the J call TRBJ1-1; D remains unclear. With 7 bases removed from V and 5 bases from J, the gap between germline ends came to 17 bases. The CDR3 runs to 14 residues. Per the germline V gene, CDR1 is MNHEY and CDR2 is SMNVEV (reference sequence).

CDR3 in amino acids: CASSKRTGSLRSAGANVLTF. The CDR3 coding sequence is TGTGCCAGCAGCAAACGGACAGGTTCCCTTAGATCGGCTGGGGCCAACGTCCTGACTTTC. The V gene is TRBV4-2, the J gene TRBJ2-6; TRBD1 matches at 7 bases. Trimming at V came to 5 bases and at J to 2 bases, leaving 18 bases not matched to a gene. This CDR3 is 20 amino acids long. Germline lookup yields CDR1 LGHNA and CDR2 YNFKEQ.